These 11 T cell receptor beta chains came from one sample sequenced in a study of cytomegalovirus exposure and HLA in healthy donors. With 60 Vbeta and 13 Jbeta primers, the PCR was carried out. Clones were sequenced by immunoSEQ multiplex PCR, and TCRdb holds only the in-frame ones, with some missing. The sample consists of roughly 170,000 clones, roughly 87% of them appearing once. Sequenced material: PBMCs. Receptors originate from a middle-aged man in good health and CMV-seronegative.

The CDR3 region has the DNA TGTGCCAGCACTTTTGGAGAAGTAGAGACCGGGGAGCTGTTTTTT. Translated, it gives CASTFGEVETGELFF. This rearrangement joins TRBV28 to TRBJ2-2; D is ambiguous. CDR1 is MDHEN and CDR2 is SYDVKM in the germline V gene. V lost 7 bases, J lost 5 bases, and 17 bases lay in between. The CDR3 runs 15 residues.

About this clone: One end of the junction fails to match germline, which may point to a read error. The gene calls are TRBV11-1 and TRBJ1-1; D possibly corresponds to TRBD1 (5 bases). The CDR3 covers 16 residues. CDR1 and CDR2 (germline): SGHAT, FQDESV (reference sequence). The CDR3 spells CASRLGGATLNTEAFF. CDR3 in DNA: TGTGCCAGCAGATTAGGCGGGGCGACTTTGAACACTGAAGCTTTCTTT.

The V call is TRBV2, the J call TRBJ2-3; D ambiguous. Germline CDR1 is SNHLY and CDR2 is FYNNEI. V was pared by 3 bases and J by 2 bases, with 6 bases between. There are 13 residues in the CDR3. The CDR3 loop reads CASSEEYTDTQYF. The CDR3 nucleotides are TGTGCCAGCAGTGAGGAGTACACAGATACGCAGTATTTT.

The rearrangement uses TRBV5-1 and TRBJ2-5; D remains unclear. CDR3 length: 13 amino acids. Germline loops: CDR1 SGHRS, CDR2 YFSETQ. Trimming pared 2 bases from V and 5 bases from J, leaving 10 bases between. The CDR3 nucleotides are TGCGCCAGCAGCTTCCCAGGAACGGAGACCCAGTACTTC. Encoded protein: CASSFPGTETQYF.

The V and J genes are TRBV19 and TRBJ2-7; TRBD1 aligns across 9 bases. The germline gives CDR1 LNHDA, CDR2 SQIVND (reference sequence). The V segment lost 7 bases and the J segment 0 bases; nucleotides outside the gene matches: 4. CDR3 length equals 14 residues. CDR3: CASNDRGSSYEQYF. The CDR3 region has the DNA TGTGCCAGTAACGACAGGGGGAGCTCCTACGAGCAGTACTTC.

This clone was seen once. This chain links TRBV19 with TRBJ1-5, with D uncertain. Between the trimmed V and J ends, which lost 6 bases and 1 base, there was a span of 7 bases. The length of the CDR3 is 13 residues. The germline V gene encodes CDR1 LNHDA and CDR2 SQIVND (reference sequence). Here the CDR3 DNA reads TGTGCCAGTAGGGCAGCGAGCAATCAGCCCCAGCATTTT. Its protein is CASRAASNQPQHF.

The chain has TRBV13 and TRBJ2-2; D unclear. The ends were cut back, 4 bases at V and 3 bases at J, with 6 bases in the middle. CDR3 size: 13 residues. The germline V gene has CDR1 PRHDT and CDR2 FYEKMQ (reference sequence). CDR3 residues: CASSSFHTGELFF. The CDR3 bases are TGTGCCAGCAGCTCTTTCCACACCGGGGAGCTGTTTTTT.

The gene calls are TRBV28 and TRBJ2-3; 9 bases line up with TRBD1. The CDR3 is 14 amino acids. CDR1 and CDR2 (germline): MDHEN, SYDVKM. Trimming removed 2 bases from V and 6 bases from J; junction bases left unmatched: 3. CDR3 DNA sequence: TGTGCCAGCAGTTTAGGGGGACAGGGTGATACGCAGTATTTT. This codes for CASSLGGQGDTQYF. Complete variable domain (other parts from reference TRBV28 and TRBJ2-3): DVKVTQSSRYLVKRTGEKVFLECVQDMDHENMFWYRQDPGLGLRLIYFSYDVKMKEKGDIPEGYSVSREKKERFSLILESASTNQTSMYLCASSLGGQGDTQYFGPGTRLTVL.

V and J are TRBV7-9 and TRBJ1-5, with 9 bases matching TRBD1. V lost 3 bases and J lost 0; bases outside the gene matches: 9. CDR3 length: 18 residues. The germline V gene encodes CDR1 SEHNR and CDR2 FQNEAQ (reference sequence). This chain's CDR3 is CASSFGTGRIYSNQPQHF. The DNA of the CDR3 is TGTGCCAGCAGCTTCGGGACAGGGCGAATTTATAGCAATCAGCCCCAGCATTTT.

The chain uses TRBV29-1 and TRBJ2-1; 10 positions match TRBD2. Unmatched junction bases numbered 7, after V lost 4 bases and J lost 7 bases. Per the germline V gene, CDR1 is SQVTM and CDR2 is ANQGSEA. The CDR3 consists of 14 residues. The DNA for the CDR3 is TGCAGCGTTGGAGCGGGGGGGCCTAGAAATGAGCAGTTCTTC. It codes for CSVGAGGPRNEQFF.

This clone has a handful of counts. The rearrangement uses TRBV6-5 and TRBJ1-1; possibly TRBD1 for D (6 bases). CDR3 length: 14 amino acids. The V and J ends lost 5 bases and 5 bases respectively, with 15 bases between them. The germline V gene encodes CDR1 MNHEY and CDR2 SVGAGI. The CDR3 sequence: CASSPRKRGTEAFF. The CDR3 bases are TGTGCCAGCAGTCCTAGGAAGAGGGGGACTGAAGCTTTCTTT.